Below, one T cell receptor beta chain is given with its context. The data are from a study of cytomegalovirus exposure and HLA in healthy donors. Study-level information: An analysis done earlier identified 90 million to 120 million unique TCR beta sequences from approximately 180 million T cells.

Every donor was a healthy person donating bone marrow. Amplification used 60 Vbeta primers and 13 Jbeta primers. Some clones are missing from TCRdb's copy, which holds only in-frame ones; the method was immunoSEQ multiplex PCR. This sample carries roughly 160,000 clones, over 60% of them seen once, and the ten largest clones take less than 1.6%. This TCR was recovered from a girl aged 5-17 years in good health and CMV-seronegative. The source material was PBMCs.

The CDR3 region is CASREGRDNSPLHF. CDR3 in DNA: TGTGCCAGCAGGGAGGGACGGGATAATTCACCCCTCCACTTT. The V call is TRBV6-4, the J call TRBJ1-6, with D perhaps TRBD1 (5 bases). Germline CDR1 and CDR2: MRHNA and SNTAGT. The CDR3 runs 14 residues. V was shortened by 6 bases and J by 5 bases, with 11 bases between the two germline ends.